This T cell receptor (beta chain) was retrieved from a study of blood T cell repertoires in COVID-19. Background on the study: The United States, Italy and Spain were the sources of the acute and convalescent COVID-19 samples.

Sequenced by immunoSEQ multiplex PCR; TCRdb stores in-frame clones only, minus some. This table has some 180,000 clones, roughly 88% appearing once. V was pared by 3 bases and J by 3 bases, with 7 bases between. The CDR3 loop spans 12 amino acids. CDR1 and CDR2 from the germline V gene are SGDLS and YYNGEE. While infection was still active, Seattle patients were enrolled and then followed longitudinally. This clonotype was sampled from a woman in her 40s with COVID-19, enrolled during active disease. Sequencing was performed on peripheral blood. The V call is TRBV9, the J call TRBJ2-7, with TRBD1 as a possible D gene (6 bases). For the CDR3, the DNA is TGTGCCAGCAGCGCGGACAGCTACGAGCAGTACTTC. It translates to CASSADSYEQYF.